This TCR beta chain is from a study of OX40 agonist ivuxolimab in advanced cancers. CDR3 length: 15 residues. The germline V gene has CDR1 MGHRA and CDR2 YSYEKL. Trimming cost V 4 bases and J 2 bases; bases outside gene matches: 6. Clones were read by immunoSEQ multiplex PCR, and TCRdb kept only the in-frame ones, dropping some. The sample consists of tens of thousands of clones, around 90% of them appearing once. The input for sequencing was CD4+ or CD8+ T cells sorted from blood, taken in a trial of the OX40 agonist ivuxolimab. V and J are TRBV4-1 and TRBJ2-7; 9 bases are shared with TRBD2. The TCR comes from an adult with an advanced solid tumor such as melanoma, head and neck, liver or kidney cancer. The CDR3 DNA reads TGCGCCAGCAGCCGAGAGGTAGCGGGAGCCTACGAGCAGTACTTC. Residues: CASSREVAGAYEQYF.